Listed below are T cell receptor beta chains from one sample, sequenced in a study of T cell changes during pregnancy in multiple sclerosis. Data came from immunoSEQ multiplex PCR; TCRdb stores just in-frame clones and leaves some out. This sample carries more than 35,000 clones, less than 95% of them seen once, and the ten largest clones take roughly 0.5%. The input for sequencing was CD4+ T cells from peripheral blood mononuclear cells, taken in the first trimester of pregnancy. These receptors were taken from a female donor in good health, enrolled as a control in a pregnancy study. Each CDR3 is given with its conserved first and last residue. The D gene is left open where the match is weak. Only part of the rows carry a size: once, few, many, or a class if the clone is expanded.

D: TRBD1; J: TRBJ2-7; V: TRBV6-5; size: once; CDR3: CASSLRTGPPHEQYF; DNA: TGTGCCAGCAGTCTCCGGACAGGCCCCCCCCACGAGCAGTACTTC
D: -; J: TRBJ1-2; V: TRBV5-6; size: -; CDR3: CASSFDRSSYGYTF; DNA: TGTGCCAGCAGCTTTGACAGGAGCTCCTATGGCTACACCTTC
D: TRBD2; J: TRBJ2-3; V: TRBV4-2; size: -; CDR3: CASSQVGGGADTQYF; DNA: TGTGCCAGCAGCCAAGTAGGCGGGGGGGCGGATACGCAGTATTTT
D: -; J: TRBJ1-1; V: TRBV11-1; size: -; CDR3: CASSFPGRLNTEAFF; DNA: TGTGCCAGCAGCTTCCCCGGGAGATTGAACACTGAAGCTTTCTTT
D: -; J: TRBJ1-3; V: TRBV19; size: -; CDR3: CASRIGGTGNTIYF; DNA: TGTGCCAGTAGGATAGGAGGGACTGGAAACACCATATATTTT
D: TRBD1; J: TRBJ2-7; V: TRBV11-3; size: -; CDR3: CASSHAGHSGGAYEQYF; DNA: TGTGCCAGCAGCCACGCCGGCCATTCAGGGGGCGCCTACGAGCAGTACTTC
D: -; J: TRBJ1-1; V: TRBV28; size: once; CDR3: CASSLRRAEAFF; DNA: TGTGCCAGCAGTTTAAGGAGGGCTGAAGCTTTCTTT
D: -; J: TRBJ1-4; V: TRBV7-9; size: -; CDR3: CASSRNPGQFNEKLFF; DNA: TGTGCCAGCAGCCGAAATCCCGGACAGTTCAATGAAAAACTGTTTTTT
D: -; J: TRBJ1-2; V: TRBV4-3; size: -; CDR3: CASSQDLGVIFGYTF; DNA: TGCGCCAGCAGCCAAGATTTAGGAGTCATATTTGGCTACACCTTC
D: TRBD2; J: TRBJ2-5; V: TRBV12-5; size: -; CDR3: CASGLIPSGGLTAETQYF; DNA: TGTGCTAGTGGTTTGATCCCTAGCGGGGGGCTTACAGCGGAGACCCAGTACTTC
D: TRBD2; J: TRBJ2-3; V: TRBV18; size: -; CDR3: CASSPPGLAGADTQYF; DNA: TGTGCCAGCTCACCACCGGGACTAGCGGGGGCTGATACGCAGTATTTT
D: -; J: TRBJ1-3; V: TRBV7-2; size: few; CDR3: CASSPGPSRGGGNTIYF; DNA: TGTGCCAGCAGCCCCGGGCCCTCCAGGGGCGGGGGAAACACCATATATTTT
D: -; J: TRBJ2-3; V: TRBV7-8; size: -; CDR3: CASSRGFGDTQYF; DNA: TGTGCCAGCAGCCGGGGGTTTGGGGATACGCAGTATTTT
D: TRBD2; J: TRBJ2-3; V: TRBV4-2; size: -; CDR3: CASSTRLLAGGTDTQYF; DNA: TGTGCCAGCAGCACCCGTCTACTAGCGGGGGGGACAGATACGCAGTATTTT
D: TRBD1; J: TRBJ1-1; V: TRBV4-3; size: -; CDR3: CASSQADRVDTEAFF; DNA: TGCGCCAGCAGCCAAGCCGACAGGGTGGACACTGAAGCTTTCTTT
D: TRBD1; J: TRBJ2-5; V: TRBV5-1; size: -; CDR3: CASSLAQGAGEQYF; DNA: TGCGCCAGCAGCTTGGCACAGGGGGCCGGTGAGCAGTACTTC
D: -; J: TRBJ2-5; V: TRBV18; size: once; CDR3: CASSPPARRETQYF; DNA: TGTGCCAGCTCACCACCGGCCCGCAGAGAGACCCAGTACTTC
D: -; J: TRBJ1-4; V: TRBV6-1; size: -; CDR3: CASSELARGTEKLFF; DNA: TGTGCCAGCAGTGAATTGGCCCGGGGGACGGAAAAACTGTTTTTT
D: -; J: TRBJ2-7; V: TRBV6-6; size: -; CDR3: CASSTLGVEQYF; DNA: TGTGCCAGCAGCACTCTGGGCGTCGAGCAGTACTTC
D: -; J: TRBJ1-2; V: TRBV7-2; size: -; CDR3: CASSLAVGEAYGYTF; DNA: TGTGCCAGCAGCTTAGCGGTCGGGGAGGCCTATGGCTACACCTTC
D: -; J: TRBJ2-7; V: TRBV6-5; size: once; CDR3: CASSGGSYEQYF; DNA: TGTGCCAGCAGCGGAGGGTCCTACGAGCAGTACTTC
D: TRBD2; J: TRBJ2-7; V: TRBV11-2; size: -; CDR3: CASSLELAGHYEQYF; DNA: TGTGCCAGCAGCTTAGAGCTAGCGGGGCACTACGAGCAGTACTTC
D: -; J: TRBJ1-5; V: TRBV15; size: -; CDR3: CATSRASQPQHF; DNA: TGTGCCACCAGCAGAGCCTCCCAGCCCCAGCATTTT
D: TRBD1; J: TRBJ1-1; V: TRBV7-2; size: -; CDR3: CASSLGGGDRVTEAFF; DNA: TGTGCCAGCAGCCTAGGAGGGGGGGACAGGGTCACTGAAGCTTTCTTT
D: -; J: TRBJ1-3; V: TRBV28; size: -; CDR3: CASRHPSGNTIYF; DNA: TGTGCCAGCAGACACCCCTCTGGAAACACCATATATTTT
D: -; J: TRBJ2-7; V: TRBV6-5; size: -; CDR3: CASSLDRKGTYEQYF; DNA: TGTGCCAGCAGTTTGGACAGAAAAGGAACCTACGAGCAGTACTTC
D: -; J: TRBJ2-6; V: TRBV4-2; size: -; CDR3: CASSPYTRSGANVLTF; DNA: TGTGCCAGCAGCCCCTATACGAGATCTGGGGCCAACGTCCTGACTTTC
D: TRBD1; J: TRBJ2-7; V: TRBV5-5; size: -; CDR3: CASSLQPRTGNNEQYF; DNA: TGTGCCAGCAGCTTACAACCAAGGACAGGGAATAACGAGCAGTACTTC
D: TRBD2; J: TRBJ2-1; V: TRBV6-5; size: -; CDR3: CASSSAGGLYNEQFF; DNA: TGTGCCAGCAGTTCAGCGGGGGGCCTTTACAATGAGCAGTTCTTC
D: -; J: TRBJ1-2; V: TRBV6-5; size: -; CDR3: CASSSQQIGYGYTF; DNA: TGTGCCAGCAGTTCCCAACAGATTGGCTATGGCTACACCTTC
D: -; J: TRBJ2-2; V: TRBV5-1; size: -; CDR3: CASSLTPGSTGELFF; DNA: TGCGCCAGCAGCTTAACACCGGGGTCTACCGGGGAGCTGTTTTTT
D: -; J: TRBJ2-3; V: TRBV2; size: -; CDR3: CASSEAGTDTQYF; DNA: TGTGCCAGCAGTGAAGCCGGCACAGATACGCAGTATTTT
D: -; J: TRBJ1-2; V: TRBV11-2; size: -; CDR3: CASSPRSYGYTF; DNA: TGTGCCAGCAGCCCCCGTTCCTATGGCTACACCTTC
D: -; J: TRBJ1-5; V: TRBV28; size: -; CDR3: CASSSPGDPNQPQHF; DNA: TGTGCCAGCAGTTCCCCGGGGGATCCCAATCAGCCCCAGCATTTT
D: -; J: TRBJ1-5; V: TRBV27; size: once; CDR3: CASSLRGESQPQHF; DNA: TGTGCCAGCAGTTTACGGGGGGAGTCTCAGCCCCAGCATTTT
D: -; J: TRBJ1-2; V: TRBV5-6; size: -; CDR3: CASSELQGAEYGYTF; DNA: TGTGCCAGCAGCGAGCTCCAGGGCGCGGAATATGGCTACACCTTC
D: -; J: TRBJ2-3; V: TRBV28; size: -; CDR3: CASSQFMDTQYF; DNA: TGTGCCAGCAGTCAGTTCATGGATACGCAGTATTTT
D: -; J: TRBJ1-1; V: TRBV2; size: -; CDR3: CASSESFLRDRAFF; DNA: TGTGCCAGCAGTGAATCGTTCCTCAGGGATCGAGCTTTCTTT
D: TRBD2; J: TRBJ2-5; V: TRBV27; size: -; CDR3: CASSLGLAAQETQYF; DNA: TGTGCCAGCAGTTTAGGCCTAGCGGCCCAAGAGACCCAGTACTTC
D: -; J: TRBJ2-1; V: TRBV28; size: -; CDR3: CASSGHLLLSYNEQFF; DNA: TGTGCCAGCAGCGGACATCTACTCCTCTCCTACAATGAGCAGTTCTTC
D: -; J: TRBJ1-1; V: TRBV4-3; size: -; CDR3: CASSQGLRAVNTEAFF; DNA: TGCGCCAGCAGCCAAGGCTTGAGGGCAGTGAACACTGAAGCTTTCTTT
D: TRBD1; J: TRBJ1-1; V: TRBV6-5; size: -; CDR3: CASRTGKRTEAFF; DNA: TGTGCCAGTAGGACAGGGAAGCGCACTGAAGCTTTCTTT
D: TRBD1; J: TRBJ2-1; V: TRBV15; size: once; CDR3: CATSINRGRSPYNEQFF; DNA: TGTGCCACCAGCATCAACAGGGGGCGAAGCCCTTACAATGAGCAGTTCTTC
D: -; J: TRBJ1-4; V: TRBV6-5; size: -; CDR3: CASRDSGWDEKLFF; DNA: TGTGCCAGCAGAGACTCAGGGTGGGATGAAAAACTGTTTTTT
D: -; J: TRBJ1-1; V: TRBV11-2; size: -; CDR3: CASSLRDNNRNTEAFF; DNA: TGTGCCAGCAGCTTGAGGGACAATAATCGAAACACTGAAGCTTTCTTT
D: TRBD1; J: TRBJ2-7; V: TRBV7-2; size: -; CDR3: CASSSRTGLGPPQF; DNA: TGTGCCAGCAGCTCCCGGACAGGGTTGGGCCCTCCCCAATTC
D: -; J: TRBJ2-3; V: TRBV12-5; size: -; CDR3: CASGRGDTQYF; DNA: TGTGCTAGTGGTAGGGGCGATACGCAGTATTTT
D: -; J: TRBJ1-3; V: TRBV4-3; size: -; CDR3: CASSRLTGTSGNTIYF; DNA: TGCGCCAGCAGCCGCCTTACAGGGACCTCTGGAAACACCATATATTTT
D: -; J: TRBJ2-3; V: TRBV11-2; size: -; CDR3: CASSLGLRGEGTQYF; DNA: TGTGCCAGCAGCTTAGGTTTGCGGGGAGAAGGTACGCAGTATTTT
D: -; J: TRBJ2-7; V: TRBV6-5; size: -; CDR3: CASSYSDSYEQYF; DNA: TGTGCCAGCAGTTACTCGGACAGTTACGAGCAGTACTTC
D: TRBD1; J: TRBJ2-7; V: TRBV11-3; size: once; CDR3: CASSRQGGRQGEQYF; DNA: TGTGCCAGCAGCCGACAGGGGGGAAGGCAGGGCGAGCAGTACTTC
D: -; J: TRBJ1-3; V: TRBV18; size: -; CDR3: CASSPRFIGENTIYF; DNA: TGTGCCAGCTCACCCAGATTCATCGGGGAGAACACCATATATTTT
D: TRBD1; J: TRBJ1-5; V: TRBV19; size: -; CDR3: CASSMTGDNQPQHF; DNA: TGTGCCAGTAGCATGACAGGGGACAATCAGCCCCAGCATTTT
D: TRBD1; J: TRBJ1-2; V: TRBV29-1; size: -; CDR3: CSVGQGSSNYGYTF; DNA: TGCAGCGTTGGACAGGGTTCCTCTAACTATGGCTACACCTTC